This is a list of T cell receptor beta chains from one sample in a study of T cells after yellow fever vaccination. TCRdb itself ran the 5' RACE reads through MiXCR, one entry per CDR3 protein. The table lists 100,000 to 150,000 distinct CDR3 sequences, nearly 7.5% of them singletons. This sample comprised CD4+ T cells sorted from PBMCs, obtained more than 8 days after the first yellow fever vaccination. These receptors were taken from a young man who received the YFV17D yellow fever vaccine. The conserved cysteine and the conserved F or W are not part of the CDR3 here. Fields, in order: J gene, V gene, CDR3 protein.

>TRBJ2-6|TRBV2
ASRTGGANVLT
>TRBJ2-6|TRBV5-1
ASSSKGGSGANVLT
>TRBJ2-6|TRBV2
ASSQTGTGANVLT
>TRBJ1-1|TRBV5-1
ASKIGTGMTEAF
>TRBJ1-5|TRBV6-1
ASTKPNTGSNQPQH
>TRBJ2-3|TRBV7-2
ASSLRITDTQY
>TRBJ2-3|TRBV5-1
ASSQGVGSGDTQY
>TRBJ2-3|TRBV10-3
AIKPGTSTDTQY
>TRBJ2-1|TRBV7-2
ASSPRLRQF
>TRBJ2-3|TRBV20-1
SAGGSPTDTQY
>TRBJ1-2|TRBV21-1
ASRGRFGYT
>TRBJ2-3|TRBV7-2
ASSPDRWADTQY
>TRBJ1-1|TRBV9
ASSVDSIWNTEAF
>TRBJ1-1|TRBV3-1
ASSQEGGLDRAF
>TRBJ2-5|TRBV4-1
ASSQDGVAGVQESQY
>TRBJ2-2|TRBV6-5
ASRGQTNTGELF
>TRBJ2-5|TRBV7-2
ASSYSHMQETQY